A single sample gave rise to the 9 T cell receptor beta chains below, sequenced in a study of T cells in Graves' hyperthyroidism and ophthalmopathy. Amplified TCR beta CDR3 regions derived from RNA transcripts. The study used the HTBI primer set for a first-round RT-PCR of the TCR CDR3. TCRdb independently ran MiXCR on the multiplex PCR reads; one entry per CDR3 protein. The data show around 700,000 distinct CDR3 sequences, with around 19% seen just once and roughly 17% held by the top ten. Specimen: blood. These TCRs come from a woman between 50 and 59 years old with Graves' hyperthyroidism that later progressed to Graves' ophthalmopathy.

This clonotype was detected many times. This chain connects TRBV20-1 to TRBJ2-1; D could derive from TRBD1 or TRBD2 (5 bases each). Germline V CDR1 and CDR2: DFQATT, SNEGSKA (reference sequence). Trimming stripped 6 bases from V and 5 bases from J, with 20 bases between. This CDR3 comprises 15 residues. CDR3 amino acids: CSAHVGANLDNEQFF. The CDR3 bases are TGCAGTGCCCACGTCGGGGCAAACCTCGACAATGAGCAGTTCTTC.

This clonotype was picked up many times. V usage is TRBV5-1 and J usage is TRBJ2-1, with unresolved D. Trimming took 0 bases from V and 8 from J, leaving 3 bases between them. Looked up from germline, CDR1 is SGHRS and CDR2 is YFSETQ. The CDR3 has 11 residues. For the CDR3, the DNA is TGCGCCAGCAGCTTGGCCCATGAGCAGTTCTTC. Its protein product is CASSLAHEQFF.

This clonotype was observed at least ten times. V gene TRBV12-3 or TRBV12-4 combines with J gene TRBJ2-1; no reliable D call. V lost 6 bases and J 0 bases, leaving 12 bases between the germline ends. The CDR3 consists of 15 residues. The CDR3 region is CASSIDASSYNEQFF. CDR3 DNA sequence: TGTGCCAGCAGCATAGACGCGAGCTCCTACAATGAGCAGTTCTTC.

Only a few counts were recorded for this clonotype. V and J are TRBV7-9 and TRBJ2-7, with D perhaps TRBD1 (7 bases). Trimming took 3 bases from V and 5 from J, leaving 14 bases between them. The CDR3 is made up of 14 amino acids. Germline values: CDR1 SEHNR, CDR2 FQNEAQ (reference sequence). This chain's CDR3 is CASSFAPGGHEQYF. In DNA, the CDR3 is TGTGCCAGCAGCTTTGCTCCAGGGGGGCACGAGCAGTACTTC.

The V call is TRBV19, the J call TRBJ2-2; unclear D gene. Between the trimmed V and J ends, which lost 8 bases and 4 bases, there was a span of 5 bases. CDR3 size: 11 residues. The germline V gene has CDR1 LNHDA and CDR2 SQIVND (reference sequence). CDR3: CASRATGELFF. CDR3 DNA: TGTGCCAGTCGGGCCACCGGGGAGCTGTTTTTT.

This rearrangement joins TRBV6-6 to TRBJ1-5, with D tentatively TRBD1 (6 bases). The V end was cut by 2 bases, the J end by 7 bases, with 15 bases between. Germline CDR1 reads MNHNY; CDR2 reads SVGAGI (reference sequence). This CDR3 comprises 15 residues. The CDR3 DNA follows: TGTGCCAGCAGTTACCCAGGGCAGGGGAACCAGCCCCAGCATTTT. Translating it yields CASSYPGQGNQPQHF.

This clonotype has just a few counts. CDR3 bases: TGTGCCAGCAGTACCAACAGGGTTTCCAACTATGGCTACACCTTC. It translates to CASSTNRVSNYGYTF. The V and J genes are TRBV6-1 and TRBJ1-2; possibly TRBD1 for D (6 bases). CDR3 size: 15 residues. V was trimmed by 5 bases and J by 2 bases, leaving 15 bases between them. Germline V gene sequence: CDR1 MNHNS, CDR2 SASEGT.

Only a few counts were recorded for this clonotype. This chain connects TRBV6-1 to TRBJ1-4, with a tentative D call TRBD1 (6 bases). There are 15 residues in the CDR3. Germline CDR1 reads MNHNS; CDR2 reads SASEGT. The V gene lost 5 bases and the J gene lost 0 bases, with 10 bases spanning the gap. CDR3 amino acids: CASSKGTTTNEKLFF. CDR3 nucleotides: TGTGCCAGCAGTAAAGGGACAACAACTAATGAAAAACTGTTTTTT.

This clonotype has at least ten counts. V usage is TRBV5-1 and J usage is TRBJ2-1, with D tentatively TRBD1 (5 bases). CDR3 length equals 13 residues. The V end was cut by 1 base, the J end by 5 bases, with 7 bases between. Germline CDR1 reads SGHRS; CDR2 reads YFSETQ. The CDR3 sequence: CASSLSGNNEQFF. The CDR3 DNA follows: TGCGCCAGCAGCTTGTCAGGGAACAATGAGCAGTTCTTC.